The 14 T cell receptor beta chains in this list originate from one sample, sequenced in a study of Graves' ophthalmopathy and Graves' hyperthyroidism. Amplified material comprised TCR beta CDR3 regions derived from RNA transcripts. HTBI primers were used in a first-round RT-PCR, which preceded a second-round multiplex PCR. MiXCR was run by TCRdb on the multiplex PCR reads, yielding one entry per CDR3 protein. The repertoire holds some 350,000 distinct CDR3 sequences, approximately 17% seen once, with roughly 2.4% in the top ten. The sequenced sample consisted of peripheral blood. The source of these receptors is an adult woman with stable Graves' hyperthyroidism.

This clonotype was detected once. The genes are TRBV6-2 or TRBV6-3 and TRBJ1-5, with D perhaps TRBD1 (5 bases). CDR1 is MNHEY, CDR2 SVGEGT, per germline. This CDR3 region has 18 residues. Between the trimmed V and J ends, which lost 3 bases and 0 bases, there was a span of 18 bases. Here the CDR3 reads CASSYAEGSQVSNQPQHF. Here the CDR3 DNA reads TGTGCCAGCAGTTATGCAGAGGGGAGCCAGGTTAGCAATCAGCCCCAGCATTTT.

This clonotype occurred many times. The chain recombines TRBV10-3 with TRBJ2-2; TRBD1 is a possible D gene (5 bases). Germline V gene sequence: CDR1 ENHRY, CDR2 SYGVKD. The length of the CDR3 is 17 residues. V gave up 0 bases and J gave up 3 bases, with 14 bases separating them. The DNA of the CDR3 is TGTGCCATCAGTGAGTCCCCAGGGATGGCCGACACCGGGGAGCTGTTTTTT. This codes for CAISESPGMADTGELFF.

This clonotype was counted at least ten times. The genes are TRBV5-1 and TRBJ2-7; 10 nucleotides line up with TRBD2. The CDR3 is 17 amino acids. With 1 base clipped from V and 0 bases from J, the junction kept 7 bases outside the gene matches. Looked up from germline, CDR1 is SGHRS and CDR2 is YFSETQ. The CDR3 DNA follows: TGCGCCAGCAGCTTGCGGCGGACTAGCGGAATCTCCTACGAGCAGTACTTC. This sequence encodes CASSLRRTSGISYEQYF.

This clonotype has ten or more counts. The DNA of the CDR3 is TGTGCCAGCAGGCGATTCCGAGACAGGAAAATGGAGACCCAGTACTTC. Its translation is CASRRFRDRKMETQYF. V is TRBV28 and J is TRBJ2-5; weak D call: TRBD1 (6 bases). V was shortened by 6 bases and J by 5 bases, with 22 bases between the two germline ends. In germline, CDR1 is MDHEN, CDR2 SYDVKM. The length of the CDR3 is 16 residues.

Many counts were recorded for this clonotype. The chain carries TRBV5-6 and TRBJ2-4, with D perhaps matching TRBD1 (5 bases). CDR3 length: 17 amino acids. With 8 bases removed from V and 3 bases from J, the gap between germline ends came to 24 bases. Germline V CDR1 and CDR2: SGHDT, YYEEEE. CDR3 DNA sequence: TGTGCCAGGTCCAGGAGCAGGGTGGGTTGCGACAAAAACATTCAGTACTTC. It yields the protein CARSRSRVGCDKNIQYF.

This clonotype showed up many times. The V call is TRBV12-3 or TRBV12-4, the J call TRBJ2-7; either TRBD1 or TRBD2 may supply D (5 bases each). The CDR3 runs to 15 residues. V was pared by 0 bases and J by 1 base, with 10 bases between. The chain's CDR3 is CASSLAAGRSYEQYF. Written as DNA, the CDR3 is TGTGCCAGCAGTTTAGCGGCAGGGAGATCCTACGAGCAGTACTTC.

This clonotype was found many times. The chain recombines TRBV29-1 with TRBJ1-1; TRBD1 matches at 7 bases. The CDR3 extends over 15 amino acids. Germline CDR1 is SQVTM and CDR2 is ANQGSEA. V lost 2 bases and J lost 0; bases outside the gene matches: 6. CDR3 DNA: TGCAGCGTTGAAAGCGCCGGACAGGTGAACACTGAAGCTTTCTTT. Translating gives CSVESAGQVNTEAFF. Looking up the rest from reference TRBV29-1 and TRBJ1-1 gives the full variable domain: SAVISQKPSRDICQRGTSLTIQCQVDSQVTMMFWYRQQPGQSLTLIATANQGSEATYESGFVIDKFPISRPNLTFSTLTVSNMSPEDSSIYLCSVESAGQVNTEAFFGQGTRLTVV.

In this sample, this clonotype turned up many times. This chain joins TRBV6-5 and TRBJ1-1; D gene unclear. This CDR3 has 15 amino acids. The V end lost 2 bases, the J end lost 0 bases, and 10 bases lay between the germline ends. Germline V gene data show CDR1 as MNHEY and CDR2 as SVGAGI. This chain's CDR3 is CASSYGRGMNTEAFF. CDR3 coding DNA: TGTGCCAGCAGTTACGGGCGGGGAATGAACACTGAAGCTTTCTTT.

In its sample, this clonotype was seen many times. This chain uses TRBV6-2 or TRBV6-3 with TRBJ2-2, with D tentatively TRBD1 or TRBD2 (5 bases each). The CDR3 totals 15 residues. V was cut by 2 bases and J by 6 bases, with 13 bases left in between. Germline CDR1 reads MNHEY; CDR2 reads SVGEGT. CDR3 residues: CASSYTQLGAGELFF. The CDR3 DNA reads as TGTGCCAGCAGTTACACCCAGCTGGGGGCCGGGGAGCTGTTTTTT.

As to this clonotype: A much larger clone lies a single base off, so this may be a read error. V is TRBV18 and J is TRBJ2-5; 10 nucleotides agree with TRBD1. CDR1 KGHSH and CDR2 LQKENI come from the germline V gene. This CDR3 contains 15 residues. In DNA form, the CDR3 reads TGTGCCTGCTCTCTTACGACAGGGGGCGGAGAGACCCAGTACTTC. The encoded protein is CACSLTTGGGETQYF.

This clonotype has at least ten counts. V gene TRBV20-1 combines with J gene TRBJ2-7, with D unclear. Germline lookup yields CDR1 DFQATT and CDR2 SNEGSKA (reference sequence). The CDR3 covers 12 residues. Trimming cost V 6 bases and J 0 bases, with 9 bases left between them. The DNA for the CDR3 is TGCAGTGCGGCGGAAAGCTCCTACGAGCAGTACTTC. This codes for CSAAESSYEQYF.

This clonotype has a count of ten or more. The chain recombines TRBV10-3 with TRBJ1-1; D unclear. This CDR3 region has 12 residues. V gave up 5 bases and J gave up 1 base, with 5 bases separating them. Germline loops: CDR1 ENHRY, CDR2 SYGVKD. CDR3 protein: CAISTSNTEAFF. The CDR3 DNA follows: TGTGCCATCAGTACATCGAACACTGAAGCTTTCTTT.

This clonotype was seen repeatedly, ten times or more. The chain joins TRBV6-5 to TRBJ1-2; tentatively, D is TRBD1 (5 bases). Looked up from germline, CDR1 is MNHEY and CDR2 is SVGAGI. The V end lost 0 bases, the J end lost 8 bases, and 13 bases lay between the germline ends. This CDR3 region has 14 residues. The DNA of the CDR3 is TGTGCCAGCAGTTACTCACCAGGGACTAACGGCTACACCTTC. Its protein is CASSYSPGTNGYTF.

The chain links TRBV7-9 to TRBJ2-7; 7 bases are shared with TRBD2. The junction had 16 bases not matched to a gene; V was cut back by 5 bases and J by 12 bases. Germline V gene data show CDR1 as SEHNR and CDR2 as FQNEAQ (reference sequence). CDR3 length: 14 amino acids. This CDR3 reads CASSPGLAVDSAYF. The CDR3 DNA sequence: TGTGCCAGCAGCCCGGGCCTAGCGGTAGATAGTGCGTACTTC.